These 17 T cell receptor beta chains originate from one sample sequenced in a study of shared clonotypes between healthy human individuals. This table comes from immunoSEQ multiplex PCR, and its TCRdb copy is limited to in-frame clones, with some not included. The data contain over a million clones, around 78% of them seen just once; the ten biggest clones take up approximately 0.5%. The sample was memory CD4+ T cells from PBMCs. Documented subset: CD45RA-negative fraction. These receptors all come from a young man in good health. Some clones in this sample may be carry-over from other donors' samples.

The chain joins TRBV9 to TRBJ2-1, with 10 positions matching TRBD2. The V gene end was trimmed by 3 bases and the J gene end by 9 bases; junction bases not matched to a gene: 9. The CDR3 covers 15 residues. Germline lookup yields CDR1 SGDLS and CDR2 YYNGEE. CDR3 in amino acids: CASSGTSGTGGEQFF. DNA of the CDR3: TGTGCCAGCAGCGGAACTAGCGGGACGGGGGGTGAGCAGTTCTTC. The variable domain in full, with the rest retrieved from reference TRBV9 and TRBJ2-1, is DSGVTQTPKHLITATGQRVTLRCSPRSGDLSVYWYQQSLDQGLQFLIQYYNGEERAKGNILERFSAQQFPDLHSELNLSSLELGDSALYFCASSGTSGTGGEQFFGPGTRLTVL.

This clone was seen just once. This chain connects TRBV5-1 to TRBJ2-7; D is unclear. Germline loops: CDR1 SGHRS, CDR2 YFSETQ. V was trimmed by 4 bases and J by 3 bases, leaving 8 bases between them. The CDR3 runs to 12 residues. The chain's CDR3 is CASSTLRYEQYF. The CDR3 nucleotides are TGCGCCAGCAGCACGCTCCGCTACGAGCAGTACTTC.

The gene calls are TRBV28 and TRBJ1-2; D uncertain. Trimming took 7 bases from V and 2 from J, leaving 11 bases between them. Germline CDR1 and CDR2: MDHEN and SYDVKM. The CDR3 length is 13 residues. The CDR3: CASIPSGNYGYTF. The CDR3 DNA follows: TGTGCCAGCATCCCCTCGGGGAACTATGGCTACACCTTC.

V gene TRBV5-1 combines with J gene TRBJ2-5; D gene unclear. Germline values: CDR1 SGHRS, CDR2 YFSETQ. This CDR3 comprises 14 residues. Trimming left V 1 base short and J 5 bases short, with 12 bases between. The CDR3 bases are TGCGCCAGCAGCTTGCGGCCCATGAGCGAGACCCAGTACTTC. As protein: CASSLRPMSETQYF.

V is TRBV7-9 and J is TRBJ2-7; weak D call: TRBD2 (6 bases). The CDR3 has 12 residues. Trimming took off 11 bases at V and 3 bases at J, with 14 bases between the two ends. Germline V CDR1 and CDR2: SEHNR, FQNEAQ (reference sequence). This CDR3 is CAGGTLNYEQYF. CDR3 DNA sequence: TGTGCCGGAGGGACCCTCAACTACGAGCAGTACTTC.

V is TRBV7-3 and J is TRBJ2-3; D might be TRBD1 (5 bases). The CDR3 loop spans 13 amino acids. V lost 5 bases to trimming and J lost 6 bases, with 12 bases between them. The germline CDR1 and CDR2 sequences are SGHTA and FQGTGA. In DNA form, the CDR3 reads TGTGCCAGCAGCAAAGGGGTTTCGGATACGCAGTATTTT. Translation gives CASSKGVSDTQYF.

The genes are TRBV28 and TRBJ2-5; D call uncertain. Germline V lookup: CDR1 MDHEN, CDR2 SYDVKM. Between the trimmed V and J ends, which lost 10 bases and 5 bases, there was a span of 17 bases. The CDR3 has 13 residues. CDR3 in DNA: TGTGCCACCTACCACCAAGTAGGGGAGACCCAGTACTTC. Protein sequence: CATYHQVGETQYF.

This rearrangement joins TRBV5-4 to TRBJ2-2, with 7 bases identical to TRBD2. Per the germline V gene, CDR1 is SGHNT and CDR2 is YYREEE (reference sequence). The V gene end was trimmed by 4 bases and the J gene end by 7 bases; junction bases not matched to a gene: 7. The CDR3 totals 14 residues. CDR3 nucleotides: TGTGCCAGCAGCGACGCCGGGACTAACGGGGAGCTGTTTTTT. It is translated as CASSDAGTNGELFF. Looking up the rest from reference TRBV5-4 and TRBJ2-2 gives the full variable domain: ETGVTQSPTHLIKTRGQQVTLRCSSQSGHNTVSWYQQALGQGPQFIFQYYREEENGRGNFPPRFSGLQFPNYSSELNVNALELDDSALYLCASSDAGTNGELFFGEGSRLTVL.

This chain connects TRBV4-1 to TRBJ2-4; 7 bases agree with TRBD1. Trimming cost V 4 bases and J 0 bases; bases outside gene matches: 12. The CDR3 contains 18 residues. CDR1 and CDR2 (germline): MGHRA, YSYEKL. CDR3 nucleotides: TGCGCCAGCAGCCCGAACACCGGGACAGTTAAAGCCAAAAACATTCAGTACTTC. This translates into CASSPNTGTVKAKNIQYF.

The CDR3 nucleotides read TGTGCCAGCAGCGCGCTGGGCTCTAACACAGATACGCAGTATTTT. Its protein is CASSALGSNTDTQYF. V is TRBV2 and J is TRBJ2-3, with D unresolved. The CDR3 consists of 15 residues. The V gene's germline CDR1 is SNHLY and CDR2 FYNNEI. The V gene lost 6 bases and the J gene lost 2 bases, with 15 bases spanning the gap. Complete variable domain (other parts from reference TRBV2 and TRBJ2-3): EPEVTQTPSHQVTQMGQEVILRCVPISNHLYFYWYRQILGQKVEFLVSFYNNEISEKSEIFDDQFSVERPDGSNFTLKIRSTKLEDSAMYFCASSALGSNTDTQYFGPGTRLTVL.

V usage is TRBV27 and J usage is TRBJ1-2; maybe TRBD1 (5 bases). The CDR3 totals 15 residues. The germline gives CDR1 MNHEY, CDR2 SMNVEV (reference sequence). V was shortened by 6 bases and J by 8 bases, with 22 bases between the two germline ends. CDR3 in DNA: TGTGCCAGCAGACCCGGCAGGACACCCTTGGAAGGCTACACCTTC. The encoded protein is CASRPGRTPLEGYTF.

The chain's CDR3 is CASSAELAGETEQFF. The CDR3 DNA reads as TGTGCCAGCAGTGCGGAATTAGCGGGAGAAACTGAGCAGTTCTTC. The rearrangement joins TRBV2 to TRBJ2-1; 9 bases are shared with TRBD2. This CDR3 spans 15 amino acids. CDR1 and CDR2 from the germline V gene are SNHLY and FYNNEI. V gave up 4 bases and J gave up 9 bases; unmatched junction bases: 10.

V gene TRBV5-6 combines with J gene TRBJ1-3, with D uncertain. The V and J ends lost 0 bases and 4 bases respectively, with 8 bases between them. Germline lookup yields CDR1 SGHDT and CDR2 YYEEEE. The CDR3 has 14 residues. The CDR3 spells CASSLGGLGNTIYF. In DNA, the CDR3 is TGTGCCAGCAGCTTGGGAGGGCTCGGAAACACCATATATTTT.

The rearrangement joins TRBV7-2 to TRBJ2-5; 8 bases fit TRBD2. Germline trimming cut 4 bases from V and 5 bases from J; bases unmatched to any gene: 21. Germline V lookup: CDR1 SGHTA, CDR2 FQGNSA. The length of the CDR3 is 19 residues. The CDR3 nucleotides are TGTGCCAGCAGCTCATCGATGGGACTAGATAATATTCGGGGTGAGACCCAGTACTTC. Translated, it gives CASSSSMGLDNIRGETQYF.

Regarding this clone: An end of the junction does not agree with germline; a read error may underlie this. V and J are TRBV5-1 and TRBJ2-5; 7 bases agree with TRBD1. Germline loops: CDR1 SGHRS, CDR2 YFSETQ. CDR3 length: 17 residues. The CDR3 nucleotides read TGCGCCAGCAACTTGGGGGTAAGGACAGGCGGAGAAGAGACCCAGTACTTC. Its translation: CASNLGVRTGGEETQYF.

The chain employs TRBV6-5 and TRBJ2-4; perhaps D is TRBD1 or TRBD2 (5 bases each). Germline V gene data show CDR1 as MNHEY and CDR2 as SVGAGI. The CDR3 is 15 residues long. The V gene lost 0 bases and the J gene lost 8 bases, with 14 bases spanning the gap. CDR3 in amino acids: CASSYSRIMGDIQYF. The CDR3 bases are TGTGCCAGCAGTTACTCGAGGATCATGGGGGACATTCAGTACTTC.

This chain links TRBV9 with TRBJ2-5; no definite D call. The CDR3 is 13 amino acids. Germline CDR1 is SGDLS and CDR2 is YYNGEE. V was cut by 4 bases and J by 4 bases, with 11 bases left in between. The CDR3 DNA sequence: TGTGCCAGCAGCATGGACGGATTAGAGACCCAGTACTTC. This gives the protein CASSMDGLETQYF.